This T cell receptor beta chain comes out of a study of cytomegalovirus exposure and HLA in healthy donors. General study findings and limits: Cytomegalovirus association was listed for around 180 TCR beta chains.

Healthy individuals who donated bone marrow served as the donors. This clone was detected a few times. Its antigen is still unknown. Primers: 60 Vbeta forward and 13 Jbeta reverse. TCRdb keeps only in-frame clones here, not all; method: immunoSEQ multiplex PCR. The sample lists 82,000 or so clones, around a tenth occurring once. Germline assignment: CDR1 MNHEY and CDR2 SMNVEV (reference sequence). This CDR3 comprises 13 residues. The J segment lost 6 bases and the V segment lost 6 bases, leaving 3 bases of the junction unmatched. The sequencing input was PBMCs. The chain couples TRBV27 to TRBJ1-2; 11 bases fit TRBD1. This clonotype was obtained from a man aged 60-69 years in good health and CMV-seropositive. The CDR3 nucleotides read TGTGCCAGCAGCGGGACAGGGGGGAATGGCTACACCTTC. Encoded protein: CASSGTGGNGYTF.